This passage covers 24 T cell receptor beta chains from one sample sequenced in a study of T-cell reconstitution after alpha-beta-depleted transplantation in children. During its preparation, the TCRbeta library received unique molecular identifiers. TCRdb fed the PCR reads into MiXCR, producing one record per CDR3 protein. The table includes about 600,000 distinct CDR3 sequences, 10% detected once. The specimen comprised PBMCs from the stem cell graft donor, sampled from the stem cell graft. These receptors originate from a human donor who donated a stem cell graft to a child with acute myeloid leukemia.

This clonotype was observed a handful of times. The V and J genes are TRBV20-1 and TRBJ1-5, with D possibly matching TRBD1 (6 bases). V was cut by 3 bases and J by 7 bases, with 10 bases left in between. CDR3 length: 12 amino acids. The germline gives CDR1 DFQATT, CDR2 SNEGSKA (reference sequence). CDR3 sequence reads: CSASSRGQPQHF. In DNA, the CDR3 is TGCAGTGCTAGTTCCAGGGGACAGCCCCAGCATTTT.

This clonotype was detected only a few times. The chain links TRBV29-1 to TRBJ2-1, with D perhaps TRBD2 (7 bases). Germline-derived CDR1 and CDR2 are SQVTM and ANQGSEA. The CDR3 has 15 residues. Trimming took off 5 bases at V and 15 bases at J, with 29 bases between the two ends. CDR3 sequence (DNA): TGCAGCGTTAAACGACAGGTTCGGAGGGCGGGAGACCTGTTCTTC. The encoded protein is CSVKRQVRRAGDLFF.

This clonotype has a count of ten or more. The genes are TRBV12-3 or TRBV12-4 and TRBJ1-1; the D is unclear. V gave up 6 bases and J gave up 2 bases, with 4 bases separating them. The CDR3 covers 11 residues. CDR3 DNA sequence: TGTGCCAGCAGACGAAACACTGAAGCTTTCTTT. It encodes CASRRNTEAFF.

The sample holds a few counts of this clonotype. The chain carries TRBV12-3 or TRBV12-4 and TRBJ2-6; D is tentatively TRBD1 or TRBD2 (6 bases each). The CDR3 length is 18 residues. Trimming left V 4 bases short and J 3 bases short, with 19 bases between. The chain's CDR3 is CASSSLTGEGGGANVLTF. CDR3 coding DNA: TGTGCCAGCAGTTCCTTGACAGGAGAGGGGGGTGGGGCCAACGTCCTGACTTTC.

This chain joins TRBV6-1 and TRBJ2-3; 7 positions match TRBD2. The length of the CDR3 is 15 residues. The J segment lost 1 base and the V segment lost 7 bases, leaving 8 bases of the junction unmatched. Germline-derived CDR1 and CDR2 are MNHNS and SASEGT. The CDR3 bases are TGTGCCAGCAACCGGGACTACCAGCGCACAGATACGCAGTATTTT. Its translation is CASNRDYQRTDTQYF.

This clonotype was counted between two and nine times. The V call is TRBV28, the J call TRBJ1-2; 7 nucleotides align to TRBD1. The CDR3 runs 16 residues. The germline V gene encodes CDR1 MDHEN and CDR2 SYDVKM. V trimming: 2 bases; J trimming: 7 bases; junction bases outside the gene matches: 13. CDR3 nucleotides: TGTGCCAGCAGTTTACCTGCCGGGGACAGTGCCTTTGGCTACACCTTC. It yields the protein CASSLPAGDSAFGYTF.

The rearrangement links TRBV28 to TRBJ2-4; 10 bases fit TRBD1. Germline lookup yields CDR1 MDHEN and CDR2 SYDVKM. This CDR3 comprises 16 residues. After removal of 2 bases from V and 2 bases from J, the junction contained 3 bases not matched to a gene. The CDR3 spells CASSLVGQGSKNIQYF. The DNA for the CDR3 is TGTGCCAGCAGTTTAGTGGGACAGGGGTCCAAAAACATTCAGTACTTC.

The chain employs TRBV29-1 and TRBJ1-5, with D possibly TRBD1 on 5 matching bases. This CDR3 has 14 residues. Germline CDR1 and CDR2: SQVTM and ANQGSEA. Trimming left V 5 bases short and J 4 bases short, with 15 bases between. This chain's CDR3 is CSVSMGVRNQPQHF. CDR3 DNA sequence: TGCAGCGTTTCGATGGGGGTCAGGAATCAGCCCCAGCATTTT.

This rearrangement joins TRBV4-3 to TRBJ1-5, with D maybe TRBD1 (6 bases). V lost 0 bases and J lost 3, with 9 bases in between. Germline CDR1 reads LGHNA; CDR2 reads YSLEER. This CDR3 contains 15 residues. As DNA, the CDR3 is TGCGCCAGCAGCCAAGACAGGGGTTTCAATCAGCCCCAGCATTTT. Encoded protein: CASSQDRGFNQPQHF.

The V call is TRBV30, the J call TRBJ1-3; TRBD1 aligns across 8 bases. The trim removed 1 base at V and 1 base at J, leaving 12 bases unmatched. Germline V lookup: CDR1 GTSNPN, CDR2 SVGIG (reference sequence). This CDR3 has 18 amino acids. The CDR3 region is CAWSAGARGRVSGNTIYF. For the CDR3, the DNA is TGTGCCTGGAGTGCAGGAGCCAGGGGGCGCGTTTCTGGAAACACCATATATTTT.

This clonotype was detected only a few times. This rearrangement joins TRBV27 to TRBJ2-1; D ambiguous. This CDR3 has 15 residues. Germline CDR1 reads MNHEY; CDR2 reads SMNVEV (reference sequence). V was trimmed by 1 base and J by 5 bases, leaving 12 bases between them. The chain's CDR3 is CASSLWPGINNEQFF. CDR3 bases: TGTGCCAGCAGTTTATGGCCTGGGATTAACAATGAGCAGTTCTTC.

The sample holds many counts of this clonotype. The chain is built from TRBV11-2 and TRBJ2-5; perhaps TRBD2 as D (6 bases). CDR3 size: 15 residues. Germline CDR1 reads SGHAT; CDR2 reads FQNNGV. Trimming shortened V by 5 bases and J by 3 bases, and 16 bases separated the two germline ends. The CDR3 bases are TGTGCCAGCAGCGAAAACGTTGGGGGGAAAGAGACCCAGTACTTC. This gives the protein CASSENVGGKETQYF.

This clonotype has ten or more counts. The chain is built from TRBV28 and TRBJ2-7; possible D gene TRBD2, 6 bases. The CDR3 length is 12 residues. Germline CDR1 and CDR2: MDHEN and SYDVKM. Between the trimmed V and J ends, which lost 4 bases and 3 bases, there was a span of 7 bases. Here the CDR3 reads CASSSSDYEQYF. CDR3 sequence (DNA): TGTGCCAGCAGTTCTAGCGACTACGAGCAGTACTTC.

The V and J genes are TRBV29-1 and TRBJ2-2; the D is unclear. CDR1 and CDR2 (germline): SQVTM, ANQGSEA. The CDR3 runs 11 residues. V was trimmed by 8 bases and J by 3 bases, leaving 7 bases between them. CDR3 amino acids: CSFRYTGELFF. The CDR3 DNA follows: TGCAGCTTCAGATACACCGGGGAGCTGTTTTTT.

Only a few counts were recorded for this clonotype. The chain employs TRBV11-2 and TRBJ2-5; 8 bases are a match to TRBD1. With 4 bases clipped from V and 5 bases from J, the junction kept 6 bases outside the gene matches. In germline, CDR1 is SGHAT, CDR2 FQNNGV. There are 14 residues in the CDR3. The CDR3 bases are TGTGCCAGCAGCTGGGCAGGGGGCACGGAGACCCAGTACTTC. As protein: CASSWAGGTETQYF.

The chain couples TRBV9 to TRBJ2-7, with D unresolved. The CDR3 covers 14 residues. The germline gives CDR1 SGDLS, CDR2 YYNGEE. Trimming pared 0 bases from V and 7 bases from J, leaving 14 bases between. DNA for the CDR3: TGTGCCAGCAGCGTAGCCACAGAGGTCGGTGAGCAGTACTTC. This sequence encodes CASSVATEVGEQYF. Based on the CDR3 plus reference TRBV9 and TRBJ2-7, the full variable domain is DSGVTQTPKHLITATGQRVTLRCSPRSGDLSVYWYQQSLDQGLQFLIQYYNGEERAKGNILERFSAQQFPDLHSELNLSSLELGDSALYFCASSVATEVGEQYFGPGTRLTVT.

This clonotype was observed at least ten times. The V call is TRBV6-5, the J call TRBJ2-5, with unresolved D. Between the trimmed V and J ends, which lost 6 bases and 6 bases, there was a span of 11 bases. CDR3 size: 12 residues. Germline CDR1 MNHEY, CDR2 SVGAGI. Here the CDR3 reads CASSILGKTQYF. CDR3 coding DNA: TGTGCCAGCAGCATCCTAGGGAAGACCCAGTACTTC.

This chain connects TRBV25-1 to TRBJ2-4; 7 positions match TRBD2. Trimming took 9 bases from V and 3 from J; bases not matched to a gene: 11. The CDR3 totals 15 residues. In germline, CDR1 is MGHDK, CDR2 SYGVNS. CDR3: CASSTGGLGKNIQYF. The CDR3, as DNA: TGTGCCAGTTCTACCGGGGGGTTAGGCAAAAACATTCAGTACTTC.

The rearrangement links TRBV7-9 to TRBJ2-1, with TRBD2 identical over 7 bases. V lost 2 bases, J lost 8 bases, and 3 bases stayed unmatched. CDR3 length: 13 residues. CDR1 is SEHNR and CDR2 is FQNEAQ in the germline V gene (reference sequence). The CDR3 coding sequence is TGTGCCAGCAGCTTACCTGGGAGGGATGAGCAGTTCTTC. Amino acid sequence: CASSLPGRDEQFF.

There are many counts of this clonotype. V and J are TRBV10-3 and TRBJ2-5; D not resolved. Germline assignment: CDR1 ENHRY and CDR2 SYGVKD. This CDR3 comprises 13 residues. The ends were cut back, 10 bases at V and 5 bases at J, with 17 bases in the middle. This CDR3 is CATQTAFGETQYF. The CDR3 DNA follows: TGTGCCACACAGACTGCCTTTGGGGAGACCCAGTACTTC.

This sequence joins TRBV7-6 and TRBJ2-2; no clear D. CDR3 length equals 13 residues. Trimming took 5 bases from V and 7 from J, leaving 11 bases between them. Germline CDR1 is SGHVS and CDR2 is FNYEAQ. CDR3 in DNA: TGTGCCAGCAGCCCTTTTGGTGGCGGGGAGCTGTTTTTT. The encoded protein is CASSPFGGGELFF.

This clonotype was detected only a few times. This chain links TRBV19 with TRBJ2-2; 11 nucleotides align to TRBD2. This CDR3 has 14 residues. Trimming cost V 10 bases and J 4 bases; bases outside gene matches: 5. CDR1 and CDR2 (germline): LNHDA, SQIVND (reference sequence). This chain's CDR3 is CATRGLAVTGELFF. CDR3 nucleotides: TGTGCCACCCGGGGACTAGCGGTCACCGGGGAGCTGTTTTTT.

For the CDR3, the DNA is TGTGCCATCGGGGTGGTGAACACTGAAGCTTTCTTT. It encodes CAIGVVNTEAFF. The chain couples TRBV28 to TRBJ1-1; D gene unclear. The CDR3 has 12 residues. V was shortened by 10 bases and J by 0 bases, with 9 bases between the two germline ends. CDR1 and CDR2 (germline): MDHEN, SYDVKM.

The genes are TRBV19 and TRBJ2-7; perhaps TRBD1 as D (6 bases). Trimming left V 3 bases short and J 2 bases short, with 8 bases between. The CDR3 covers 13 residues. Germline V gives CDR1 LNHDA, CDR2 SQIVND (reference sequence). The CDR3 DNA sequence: TGTGCCAGTAGTATCGAGGGGGCCTACGAGCAGTACTTC. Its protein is CASSIEGAYEQYF.